This T cell receptor (beta chain) was profiled in a study of blood T cell repertoires in COVID-19. Study in general: COVID-19 samples, acute and convalescent, were from the United States, Italy and Spain.

Profiled with immunoSEQ multiplex PCR; TCRdb holds only in-frame clones, not every one. The sample carries 390,000 or so clones, 75% to 90% recorded once. Participants, 18 to 89 years old, spanned under 30 US areas. Recovered status in Cohort 3 required two negative PCRs, clearance, or symptom resolution. The CDR3 runs 15 residues. Germline CDR1 reads LNHNV; CDR2 reads YYDKDF (reference sequence). The V and J ends lost 3 bases and 2 bases, in that order; junction bases with no gene match: 5. The chain is built from TRBV15 and TRBJ2-3; 7 nucleotides align to TRBD1. Material for sequencing was PBMCs or T cells enriched from blood (not recorded which). This receptor was identified in a man aged 18 to 29 who had recovered from COVID-19. Written as DNA, the CDR3 is TGTGCCACCAGCAGCCGGGACAGAAACACAGATACGCAGTATTTT. Translated: CATSSRDRNTDTQYF.